The 25 T cell receptor beta chains below come from one sample, sequenced in a study of blood T cell repertoires in COVID-19. The protocol was immunoSEQ multiplex PCR, while the TCRdb copy is restricted to in-frame clones and leaves out a portion. The data show about 150,000 clones, 85% seen once. Sample: PBMCs or T cells enriched from blood (not recorded which). All receptors come from a woman between 40 and 50 years old who had recovered from COVID-19.

CDR3: CASNLEQGQSSGNTIYF. The CDR3 DNA reads TGTGCCAGCAACTTAGAACAGGGACAGAGCTCTGGAAACACCATATATTTT. The chain recombines TRBV2 with TRBJ1-3; 7 bases are shared with TRBD1. CDR1 is SNHLY and CDR2 is FYNNEI in the germline V gene. V shed 7 bases and J 0 bases; nucleotides not matched to a gene: 12. This CDR3 comprises 17 residues.

The chain employs TRBV5-1 and TRBJ1-4; D gene uncertain. Between the trimmed V and J ends, which lost 4 bases and 0 bases, there was a span of 10 bases. The CDR3 sequence is 15 residues long. CDR1 and CDR2 (germline): SGHRS, YFSETQ. CDR3 DNA sequence: TGCGCCAGCAGCATCCGGGAATCAACTAATGAAAAACTGTTTTTT. It codes for CASSIRESTNEKLFF.

This clone is a singleton in its sample. The chain couples TRBV7-8 to TRBJ2-1; 7 bases line up with TRBD2. The CDR3 loop spans 18 amino acids. CDR1 is SGHVS, CDR2 FQNEAQ, per germline. Trimming took 10 bases from V and 6 from J; bases not matched to a gene: 24. The CDR3 reads CAILGGGGGVRAPNEQFF. CDR3 in DNA: TGTGCCATCCTTGGCGGCGGGGGAGGGGTTCGTGCCCCCAATGAGCAGTTCTTC.

The chain joins TRBV5-5 to TRBJ1-5, with D possibly TRBD1 on 5 matching bases. Germline lookup yields CDR1 SGHKS and CDR2 YYEKEE (reference sequence). The CDR3 has 14 residues. The ends were cut back, 0 bases at V and 3 bases at J, with 7 bases in the middle. The CDR3 loop is CASSLGRVNQPQHF. In DNA, the CDR3 is TGTGCCAGCAGCTTGGGCAGGGTCAATCAGCCCCAGCATTTT.

This clone was recorded only once. The V and J genes are TRBV10-3 and TRBJ2-2, with a possible D match to TRBD1 (5 bases). The germline V and J ends were trimmed by 9 bases and 1 base, with 12 bases remaining between them. The CDR3 is 14 amino acids. CDR1 and CDR2 from the germline V gene are ENHRY and SYGVKD. The CDR3 region has the DNA TGTGCCATTCAGGGTTTGGAGAACACCGGGGAGCTGTTTTTT. As protein: CAIQGLENTGELFF.

The J gene is TRBJ2-7, the V gene TRBV4-1, with a possible D match to TRBD2 (6 bases). Germline lookup yields CDR1 MGHRA and CDR2 YSYEKL. CDR3 length: 18 residues. Trimming removed 5 bases from V and 2 bases from J, with 25 bases in between. The CDR3 loop reads CASSKSHTSRAFPYEQYF. The CDR3 DNA reads as TGCGCCAGCAGCAAAAGCCACACTAGCAGAGCCTTCCCCTACGAGCAGTACTTC.

The table lists this clone with a count of one. The chain links TRBV5-1 to TRBJ1-3, with 10 positions matching TRBD1. J lost 8 bases, V lost 4 bases, and 6 bases had no gene match. The CDR3 runs to 14 residues. Germline CDR1 SGHRS, CDR2 YFSETQ. CDR3 nucleotide sequence: TGCGCCAGCAGCCTGGGACAGGGGCGAGACACCATATATTTT. Protein product: CASSLGQGRDTIYF.

The chain couples TRBV5-1 to TRBJ2-2, with TRBD1 as a possible D gene (6 bases). Germline lookup yields CDR1 SGHRS and CDR2 YFSETQ. The CDR3 totals 15 residues. V was clipped by 1 base and J by 2 bases, with 9 bases between them. The CDR3 protein is CASSLSRGNTGELFF. The DNA of the CDR3 is TGCGCCAGCAGCTTGAGCAGGGGCAACACCGGGGAGCTGTTTTTT.

The table lists this clone with a few counts. The chain joins TRBV7-9 to TRBJ2-6; possible D gene TRBD1, 6 bases. V lost 5 bases and J lost 1, with 9 bases in between. Germline CDR1 is SEHNR and CDR2 is FQNEAQ (reference sequence). This CDR3 region has 15 residues. This CDR3 is CASSRTGSGANVLTF. The CDR3 DNA reads as TGTGCCAGCAGCCGTACAGGGTCTGGGGCCAACGTCCTGACTTTC. Drawing the rest from reference TRBV7-9 and TRBJ2-6, the complete variable domain is DTGVSQNPRHKITKRGQNVTFRCDPISEHNRLYWYRQTLGQGPEFLTYFQNEAQLEKSRLLSDRFSAERPKGSFSTLEIQRTEQGDSAMYLCASSRTGSGANVLTFGAGSRLTVL.

Worth noting for this clone: Just one base apart from a much larger clone, this may be a read error. V and J are TRBV6-1 and TRBJ2-7; 9 bases align to TRBD2. CDR3 length: 15 residues. Looked up from germline, CDR1 is MNHNS and CDR2 is SASEGT. The V and J ends lost 1 base and 3 bases, in that order; junction bases with no gene match: 4. As DNA, the CDR3 is TGTGCCAGCAGTGAAGGGGCTAGCGGGGTCTACGAGCAGTACTTC. This gives the protein CASSEGASGVYEQYF.

The V gene is TRBV5-1, the J gene TRBJ2-7; 9 bases map to TRBD1. Per germline, CDR1 SGHRS and CDR2 YFSETQ. V was clipped by 7 bases and J by 1 base; unmatched bases: 6. This CDR3 spans 14 amino acids. The CDR3 reads CASLAGTGSYEQYF. The CDR3 DNA reads as TGCGCCAGCCTTGCAGGGACAGGGTCCTACGAGCAGTACTTC.

This clone is a singleton in its sample. This rearrangement joins TRBV4-2 to TRBJ2-1; TRBD2 might be the D (6 bases). Looked up from germline, CDR1 is LGHNA and CDR2 is YNFKEQ. The V end lost 0 bases, the J end lost 0 bases, and 15 bases lay between the germline ends. The CDR3 runs 18 residues. CDR3 DNA: TGTGCCAGCAGCCAAGATGGGACTTCACTTAGCTCCTACAATGAGCAGTTCTTC. Its protein product is CASSQDGTSLSSYNEQFF.

The V call is TRBV27, the J call TRBJ1-1; no clear D. The CDR3 has 13 residues. CDR1 and CDR2 (germline): MNHEY, SMNVEV (reference sequence). V lost 1 base and J 3 bases, leaving 6 bases between the germline ends. The CDR3 DNA follows: TGTGCCAGCAGTTTATTGGCTGACACTGAAGCTTTCTTT. It encodes CASSLLADTEAFF.

This chain uses TRBV5-1 with TRBJ1-4; D might be TRBD1 (5 bases). The CDR3 has 15 residues. Per germline, CDR1 SGHRS and CDR2 YFSETQ. The ends were cut back, 5 bases at V and 0 bases at J, with 11 bases in the middle. This CDR3 reads CASSSKGATNEKLFF. The CDR3 region has the DNA TGCGCCAGCAGTTCGAAAGGGGCAACTAATGAAAAACTGTTTTTT.

The chain recombines TRBV10-1 with TRBJ2-7; no clear D gene. Germline-derived CDR1 and CDR2 are WNHNN and SYGVQD (reference sequence). Trimming cost V 0 bases and J 7 bases, with 7 bases left between them. CDR3 size: 12 residues. CDR3 nucleotide sequence: TGCGCCAGCAGTGAGTCGTTTCGGGAGCAGTACTTC. Translated, it gives CASSESFREQYF.

The chain couples TRBV7-9 to TRBJ2-7; D remains unclear. The germline V and J ends were trimmed by 2 bases and 0 bases, with 5 bases remaining between them. The length of the CDR3 is 13 residues. The germline gives CDR1 SEHNR, CDR2 FQNEAQ (reference sequence). CDR3 region: CASSLSSSYEQYF. For the CDR3, the DNA is TGTGCCAGCAGCTTATCTAGCTCCTACGAGCAGTACTTC.

The gene calls are TRBV19 and TRBJ1-1; D is possibly TRBD1 (6 bases). CDR3 size: 14 residues. Germline lookup yields CDR1 LNHDA and CDR2 SQIVND (reference sequence). V was clipped by 5 bases and J by 5 bases, with 15 bases between them. The DNA for the CDR3 is TGTGCCAGTAGTTTACAGGGATTAGGGACTGAAGCTTTCTTT. The encoded protein is CASSLQGLGTEAFF.

Concerning this clone itself: Other DNA sequences in this sample translate to the same CDR3. The CDR3 DNA follows: TGTGCCAGCTCAGTAGCGGGGAATCAAGAGACCCAGTACTTC. This translates into CASSVAGNQETQYF. V and J are TRBV9 and TRBJ2-5; the match to TRBD2 covers 8 bases. V shed 7 bases and J 2 bases; nucleotides not matched to a gene: 7. The CDR3 is 14 amino acids. Looked up from germline, CDR1 is SGDLS and CDR2 is YYNGEE.

The CDR3 coding sequence is TGTGCCAGCAGCTTTTTAGGGGATCAGCCCCAGCATTTT. Translated: CASSFLGDQPQHF. The chain uses TRBV7-2 and TRBJ1-5; a weak D match, TRBD1 (5 bases). V was cut by 3 bases and J by 5 bases, with 8 bases left in between. The CDR3 contains 13 residues. The germline V gene encodes CDR1 SGHTA and CDR2 FQGNSA.

The chain is built from TRBV5-1 and TRBJ1-4, with a weak D call TRBD1 (5 bases). Germline CDR1 SGHRS, CDR2 YFSETQ. This CDR3 spans 15 amino acids. Trimming cost V 3 bases and J 4 bases, with 13 bases left between them. CDR3 coding DNA: TGCGCCAGCAGCTCCGGGGGGAGCATTAATGAAAAACTGTTTTTT. Protein: CASSSGGSINEKLFF.

The chain has TRBV7-8 and TRBJ1-1, with D hard to call. Germline lookup yields CDR1 SGHVS and CDR2 FQNEAQ. The CDR3 has 12 residues. Trimming shortened V by 4 bases and J by 7 bases, and 10 bases separated the two germline ends. The CDR3 DNA follows: TGTGCCAGCAGCTCTTTGACATTTGAAGCTTTCTTT. Amino acids: CASSSLTFEAFF.

The CDR3 region has the DNA TGTGCCAGCAGCGTAGGGACAGGGGGCGGCGAGCAGTACTTC. Protein sequence: CASSVGTGGGEQYF. The V call is TRBV9, the J call TRBJ2-7; the match to TRBD1 covers 11 bases. Germline V lookup: CDR1 SGDLS, CDR2 YYNGEE. J was trimmed by 6 bases and V by 0 bases; bases with no gene match: 2. The CDR3 is made up of 14 amino acids. The whole variable domain, filled in from reference TRBV9 and TRBJ2-7, reads DSGVTQTPKHLITATGQRVTLRCSPRSGDLSVYWYQQSLDQGLQFLIQYYNGEERAKGNILERFSAQQFPDLHSELNLSSLELGDSALYFCASSVGTGGGEQYFGPGTRLTVT.

This clone was seen just once. This rearrangement joins TRBV20-1 to TRBJ2-5; D unresolved. This CDR3 has 11 residues. CDR1 and CDR2 from the germline V gene are DFQATT and SNEGSKA (reference sequence). V was shortened by 3 bases and J by 2 bases, with 4 bases between the two germline ends. CDR3 DNA sequence: TGCAGTGCTAGCGGGCAAGAGACCCAGTACTTC. Translating gives CSASGQETQYF.

This chain links TRBV27 with TRBJ2-3; no definite D call. Looked up from germline, CDR1 is MNHEY and CDR2 is SMNVEV (reference sequence). CDR3 length: 14 amino acids. V was shortened by 1 base and J by 6 bases, with 11 bases between the two germline ends. CDR3 loop: CASSLWADPDTQYF. DNA for the CDR3: TGTGCCAGCAGTTTATGGGCCGACCCCGATACGCAGTATTTT.

On this clone: An end of the junction does not agree with germline; a read error may underlie this. CDR3 DNA: TGCGCCAGCAGCCCAGATGGGGGCTACAATGAGCAATTCTTC. Translation gives CASSPDGGYNEQFF. This rearrangement joins TRBV5-1 to TRBJ2-1; D is perhaps TRBD1 (6 bases). This CDR3 has 14 residues. Germline V gene data show CDR1 as SGHRS and CDR2 as YFSETQ.